What follows are 8 T cell receptor beta chains derived from one specimen sequenced in a study of blood T cell repertoires in COVID-19 (dated by TCRdb to the early 2020s). Libraries were built with the immunoSEQ multiplex PCR assay. The clones in this table, taken by TCRdb from immuneACCESS, are in-frame only. Not every clone is retained; where verified, under half of the shortfall comes from an unresolved V gene, and the cause of the rest is unknown. In all, the sample holds roughly 340,000 clones, and approximately 89% of those were seen once. The ten largest clones take up roughly 3.5% of the sample. Sequencing was performed on peripheral blood. All receptors come from a woman aged 18-29 years who had recovered from COVID-19.

The chain recombines TRBV4-3 with TRBJ1-4, with D unclear. This CDR3 has 13 amino acids. Trimming pared 8 bases from V and 5 bases from J, leaving 12 bases between. Germline CDR1 and CDR2: LGHNA and YSLEER. The CDR3 sequence is CASARELNEKLFF. The CDR3 region has the DNA TGCGCCAGCGCGCGGGAACTGAATGAAAAACTGTTTTTT.

Points on this clone: Other DNA sequences from this sample encode an identical CDR3 as well. V gene TRBV7-2 combines with J gene TRBJ1-2; TRBD1 might be the D (6 bases). CDR1 is SGHTA, CDR2 FQGNSA, per germline. Trimming pared 1 base from V and 8 bases from J, leaving 29 bases between. CDR3 length: 19 residues. CDR3 sequence (DNA): TGTGCCAGCAGCTTAGTCGGGGGGGGCCAGGGGCGAGCGGCGCGCGGCTACACCTTC. Its translation: CASSLVGGGQGRAARGYTF.

The chain has TRBV30 and TRBJ1-3; no firm D call. The CDR3 sequence is 12 residues long. The V and J ends lost 2 bases and 1 base respectively, with 3 bases between them. Germline V gene lookup returns CDR1 GTSNPN and CDR2 SVGIG (reference sequence). CDR3: CAWSPSGNTIYF. The CDR3 DNA follows: TGTGCCTGGAGTCCATCTGGAAACACCATATATTTT.

The gene calls are TRBV11-2 and TRBJ1-1; no definite D call. V was pared by 6 bases and J by 6 bases, with 14 bases between. Germline loops: CDR1 SGHAT, CDR2 FQNNGV. This CDR3 is 13 amino acids long. The CDR3 reads CASSHSRGPEAFF. CDR3 bases: TGTGCCAGCAGTCATTCACGGGGTCCTGAAGCTTTCTTT.

The V gene is TRBV6-6, the J gene TRBJ2-3; 8 bases match TRBD2. The germline V gene encodes CDR1 MNHNY and CDR2 SVGAGI (reference sequence). The CDR3 length is 12 residues. With 8 bases clipped from V and 6 bases from J, the junction kept 4 bases outside the gene matches. Written as DNA, the CDR3 is TGTGCCAGCGGACTAGCACGGGATACGCAGTATTTT. Translation: CASGLARDTQYF.

CDR3 in DNA: TGTGCCAGCAGTGGGACACAATTCTTAATCAATCAGCCCCAGCATTTT. As protein: CASSGTQFLINQPQHF. The chain carries TRBV6-1 and TRBJ1-5, with a tentative D call TRBD1 (5 bases). With 4 bases removed from V and 3 bases from J, the gap between germline ends came to 16 bases. The CDR3 is 16 residues long. Germline-derived CDR1 and CDR2 are MNHNS and SASEGT.

This clone has a handful of counts. The chain employs TRBV15 and TRBJ2-2; TRBD1 aligns across 7 bases. The V gene end was trimmed by 0 bases and the J gene end by 6 bases; junction bases not matched to a gene: 7. Germline V gives CDR1 LNHNV, CDR2 YYDKDF (reference sequence). The CDR3 runs to 16 residues. The CDR3 DNA is TGTGCCACCAGCAGAGACGAGGGGGCAGTAGCCGGGGAGCTGTTTTTT. Its translation is CATSRDEGAVAGELFF.

V is TRBV6-2 or TRBV6-3 and J is TRBJ1-1; tentative D call: TRBD1 (5 bases). V lost 4 bases and J lost 7, with 13 bases in between. Germline V gene lookup returns CDR1 MNHEY and CDR2 SVGEGT. This CDR3 is 13 amino acids long. The CDR3 DNA reads TGTGCCAGCAGTTCTACACGACAGAGTGAAGCTTTCTTT. As protein: CASSSTRQSEAFF.